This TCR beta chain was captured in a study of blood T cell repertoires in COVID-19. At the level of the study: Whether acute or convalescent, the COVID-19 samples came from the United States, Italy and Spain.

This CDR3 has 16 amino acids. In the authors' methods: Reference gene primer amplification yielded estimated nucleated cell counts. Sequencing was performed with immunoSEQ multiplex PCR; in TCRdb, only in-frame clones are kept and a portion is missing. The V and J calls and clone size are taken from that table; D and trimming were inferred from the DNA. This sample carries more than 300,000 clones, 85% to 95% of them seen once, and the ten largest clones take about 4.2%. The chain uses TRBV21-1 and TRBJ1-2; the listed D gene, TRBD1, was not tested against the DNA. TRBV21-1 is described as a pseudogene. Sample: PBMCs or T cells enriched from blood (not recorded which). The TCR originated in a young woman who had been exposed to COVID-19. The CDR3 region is CASSIVEDRGLYGYTF. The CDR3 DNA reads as TGTGCCAGCAGCATTGTAGAGGACAGGGGCCTCTATGGCTACACCTTC.